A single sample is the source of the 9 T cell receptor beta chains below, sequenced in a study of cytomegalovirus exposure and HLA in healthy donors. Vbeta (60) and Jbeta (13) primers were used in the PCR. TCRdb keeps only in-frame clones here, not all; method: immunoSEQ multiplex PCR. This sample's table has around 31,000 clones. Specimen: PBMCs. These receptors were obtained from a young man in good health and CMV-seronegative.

The CDR3 loop reads CASTGAGGRTGELFF. As DNA, the CDR3 is TGCGCCAGCACAGGGGCGGGAGGGAGGACCGGGGAGCTGTTTTTT. This chain links TRBV10-2 with TRBJ2-2; 9 nucleotides line up with TRBD2. CDR3 length equals 15 residues. Germline V gene data show CDR1 as WSHSY and CDR2 as SAAADI. The trim removed 7 bases at V and 5 bases at J, leaving 8 bases unmatched.

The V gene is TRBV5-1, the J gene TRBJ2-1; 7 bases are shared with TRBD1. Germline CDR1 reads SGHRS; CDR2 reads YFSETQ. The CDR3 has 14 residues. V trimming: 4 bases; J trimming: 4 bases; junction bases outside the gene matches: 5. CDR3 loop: CASSPWDRYNEQFF. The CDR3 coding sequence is TGCGCCAGCAGCCCGTGGGACAGATACAATGAGCAGTTCTTC.

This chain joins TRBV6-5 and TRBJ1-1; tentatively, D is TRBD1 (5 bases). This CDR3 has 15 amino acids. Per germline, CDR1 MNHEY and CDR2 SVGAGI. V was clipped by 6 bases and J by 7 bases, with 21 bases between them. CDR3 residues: CASSSAGAGEDEAFF. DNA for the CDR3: TGTGCCAGCAGCTCGGCTGGGGCAGGAGAAGATGAAGCTTTCTTT.

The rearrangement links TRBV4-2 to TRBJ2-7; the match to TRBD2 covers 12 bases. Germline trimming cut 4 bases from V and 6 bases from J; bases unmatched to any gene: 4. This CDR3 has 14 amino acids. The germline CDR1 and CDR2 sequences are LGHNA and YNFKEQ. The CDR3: CASSPSGRASEQYF. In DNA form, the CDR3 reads TGTGCCAGCAGCCCTAGCGGGAGGGCCAGCGAGCAGTACTTC.

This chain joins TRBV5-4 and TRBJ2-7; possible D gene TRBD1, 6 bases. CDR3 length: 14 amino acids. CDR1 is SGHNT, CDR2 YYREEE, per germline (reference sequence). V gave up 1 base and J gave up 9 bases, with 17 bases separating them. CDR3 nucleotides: TGTGCCAGCAGCTTGACAGGGAGCCGGGAAGGGCAGTACTTC. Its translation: CASSLTGSREGQYF.

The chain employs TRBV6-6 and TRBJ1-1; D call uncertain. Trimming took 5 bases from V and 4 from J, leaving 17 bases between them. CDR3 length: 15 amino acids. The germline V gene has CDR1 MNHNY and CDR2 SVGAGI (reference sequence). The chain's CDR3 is CASSPREGRGTEAFF. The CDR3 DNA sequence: TGTGCCAGCAGTCCGCGGGAGGGCCGGGGCACTGAAGCTTTCTTT.

The chain's CDR3 is CASSRTTTYEQYF. CDR3 nucleotides: TGTGCCAGCAGTCGGACTACCACCTACGAGCAGTACTTC. The chain recombines TRBV14 with TRBJ2-7; tentative D call: TRBD2 (6 bases). The CDR3 is 13 residues long. Between the trimmed V and J ends, which lost 6 bases and 2 bases, there was a span of 11 bases. Germline CDR1 reads SGHDN; CDR2 reads FVKESK.

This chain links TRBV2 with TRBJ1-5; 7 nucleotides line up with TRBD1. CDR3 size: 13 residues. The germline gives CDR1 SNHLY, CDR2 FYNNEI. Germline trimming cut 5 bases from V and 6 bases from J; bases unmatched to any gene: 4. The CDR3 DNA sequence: TGTGCCAGCAGTTCGGGACAGATTCAGCCCCAGCATTTT. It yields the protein CASSSGQIQPQHF. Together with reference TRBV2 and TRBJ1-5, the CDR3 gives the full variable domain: EPEVTQTPSHQVTQMGQEVILRCVPISNHLYFYWYRQILGQKVEFLVSFYNNEISEKSEIFDDQFSVERPDGSNFTLKIRSTKLEDSAMYFCASSSGQIQPQHFGDGTRLSIL.

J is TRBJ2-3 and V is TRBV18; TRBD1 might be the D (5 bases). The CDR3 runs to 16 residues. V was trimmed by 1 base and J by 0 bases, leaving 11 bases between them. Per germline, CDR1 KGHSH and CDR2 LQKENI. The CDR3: CASSPQQDPSTDTQYF. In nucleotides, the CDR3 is TGTGCCAGCTCACCACAACAGGACCCTAGCACAGATACGCAGTATTTT.